This note documents a single TCR beta chain sequence. As yet, its antigen is unknown. This specimen belongs to a study of CD8 T cells in ankylosing spondylitis. Study-wide points: A motif in TCR beta, a set of under ten highly homologous variants, appeared characteristic of ankylosing spondylitis blood.

TCRdb recomputed calls from the 5' RACE reads with MiXCR, one row per CDR3 protein. The profile shows 450,000 or so distinct CDR3 sequences, roughly 25% of them singletons. Germline trimming cut 6 bases from V and 5 bases from J; bases unmatched to any gene: 3. Germline lookup yields CDR1 ENHRY and CDR2 SYGVKD. The CDR3 totals 15 residues. Sequencing used blood, either unsorted or a sorted T cell fraction (not recorded which). The source of this sequence is a male donor with ankylosing spondylitis. The chain employs TRBV10-3 and TRBJ2-1; TRBD2 aligns across 14 bases. The CDR3 DNA is TGTGCCATCAGCCGACTAGCGGGAGGGGACAATGAGCAGTTCTTC. This codes for CAISRLAGGDNEQFF.